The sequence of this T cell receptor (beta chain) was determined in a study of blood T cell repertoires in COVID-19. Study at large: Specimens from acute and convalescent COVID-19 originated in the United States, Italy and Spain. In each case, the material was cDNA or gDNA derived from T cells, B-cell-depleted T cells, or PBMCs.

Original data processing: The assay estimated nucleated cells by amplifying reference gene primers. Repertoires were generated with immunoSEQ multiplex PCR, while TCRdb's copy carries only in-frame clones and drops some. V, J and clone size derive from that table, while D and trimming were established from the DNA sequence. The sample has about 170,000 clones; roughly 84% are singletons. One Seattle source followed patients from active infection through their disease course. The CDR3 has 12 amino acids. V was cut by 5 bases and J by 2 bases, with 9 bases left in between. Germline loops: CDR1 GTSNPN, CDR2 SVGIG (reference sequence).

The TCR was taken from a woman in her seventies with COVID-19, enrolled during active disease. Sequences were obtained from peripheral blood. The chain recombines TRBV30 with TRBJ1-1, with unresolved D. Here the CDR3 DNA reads TGTGCCTGGGACGGACTTAACACTGAAGCTTTCTTT. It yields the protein CAWDGLNTEAFF.